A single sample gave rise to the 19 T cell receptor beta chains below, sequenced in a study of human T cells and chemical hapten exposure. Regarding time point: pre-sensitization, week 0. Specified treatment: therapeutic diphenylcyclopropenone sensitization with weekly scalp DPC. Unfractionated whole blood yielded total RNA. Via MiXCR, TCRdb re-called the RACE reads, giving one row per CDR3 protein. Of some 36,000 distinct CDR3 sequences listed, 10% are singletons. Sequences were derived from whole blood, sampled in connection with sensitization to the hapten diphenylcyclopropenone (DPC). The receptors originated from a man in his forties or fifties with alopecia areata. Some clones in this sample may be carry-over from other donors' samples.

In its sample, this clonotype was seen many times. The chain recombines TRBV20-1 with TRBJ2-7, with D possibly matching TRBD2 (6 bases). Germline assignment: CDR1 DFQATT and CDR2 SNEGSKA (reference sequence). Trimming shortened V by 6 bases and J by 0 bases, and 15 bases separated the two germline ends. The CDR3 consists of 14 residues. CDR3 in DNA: TGCAGTGCCATTCTCGCGGGACGCTCCTACGAGCAGTACTTC. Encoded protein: CSAILAGRSYEQYF.

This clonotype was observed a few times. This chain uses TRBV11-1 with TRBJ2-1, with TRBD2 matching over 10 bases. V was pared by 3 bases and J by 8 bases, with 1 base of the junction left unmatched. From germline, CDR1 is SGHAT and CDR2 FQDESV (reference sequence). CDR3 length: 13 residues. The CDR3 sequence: CASSFSGGYEQFF. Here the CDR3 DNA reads TGTGCCAGCAGCTTTAGCGGGGGGTATGAGCAGTTCTTC.

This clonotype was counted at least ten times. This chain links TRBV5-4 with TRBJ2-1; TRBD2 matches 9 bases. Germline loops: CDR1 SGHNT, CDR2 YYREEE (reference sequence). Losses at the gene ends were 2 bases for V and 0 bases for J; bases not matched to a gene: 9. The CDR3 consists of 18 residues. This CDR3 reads CASSLGLAGMSSYNEQFF. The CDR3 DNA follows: TGTGCCAGCAGCTTAGGCCTAGCGGGAATGAGCTCCTACAATGAGCAGTTCTTC.

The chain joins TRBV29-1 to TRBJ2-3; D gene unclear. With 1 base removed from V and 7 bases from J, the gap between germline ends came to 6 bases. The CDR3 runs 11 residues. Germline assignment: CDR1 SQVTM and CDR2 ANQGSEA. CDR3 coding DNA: TGCAGCGTTGAAGTGCAAAATACGCAGTATTTT. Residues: CSVEVQNTQYF.

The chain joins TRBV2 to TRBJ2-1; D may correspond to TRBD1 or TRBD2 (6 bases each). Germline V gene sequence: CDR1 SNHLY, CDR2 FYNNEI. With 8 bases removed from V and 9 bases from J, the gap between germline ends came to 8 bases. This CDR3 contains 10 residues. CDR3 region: CASGGGEQFF. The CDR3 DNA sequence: TGTGCCAGCGGAGGGGGTGAGCAGTTCTTC.

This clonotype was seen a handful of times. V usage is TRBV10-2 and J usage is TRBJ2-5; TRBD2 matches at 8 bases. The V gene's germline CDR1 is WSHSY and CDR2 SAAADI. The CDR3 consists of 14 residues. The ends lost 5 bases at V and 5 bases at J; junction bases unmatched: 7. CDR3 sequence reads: CASSTAGDLETQYF. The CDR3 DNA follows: TGCGCCAGCAGTACAGCGGGAGACTTGGAGACCCAGTACTTC.

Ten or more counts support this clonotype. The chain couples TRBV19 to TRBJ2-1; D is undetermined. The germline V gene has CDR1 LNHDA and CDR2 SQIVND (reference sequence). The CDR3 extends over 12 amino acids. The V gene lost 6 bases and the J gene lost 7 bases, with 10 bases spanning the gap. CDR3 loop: CASSKAGNEQFF. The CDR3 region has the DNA TGTGCCAGTAGCAAGGCCGGGAATGAGCAGTTCTTC.

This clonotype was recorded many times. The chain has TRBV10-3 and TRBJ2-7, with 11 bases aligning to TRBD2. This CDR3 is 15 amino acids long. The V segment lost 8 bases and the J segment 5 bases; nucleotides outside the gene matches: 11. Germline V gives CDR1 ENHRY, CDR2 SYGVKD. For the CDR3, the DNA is TGTGCCATCTCTCAGACTAGCGGGATTTCCGACGAGCAGTACTTC. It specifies CAISQTSGISDEQYF.

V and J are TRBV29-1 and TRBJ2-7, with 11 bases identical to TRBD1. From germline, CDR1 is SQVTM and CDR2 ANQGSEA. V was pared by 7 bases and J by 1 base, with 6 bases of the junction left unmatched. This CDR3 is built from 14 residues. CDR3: CSASGTGGSYEQYF. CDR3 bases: TGCAGCGCCTCCGGGACAGGGGGTTCCTACGAGCAGTACTTC.

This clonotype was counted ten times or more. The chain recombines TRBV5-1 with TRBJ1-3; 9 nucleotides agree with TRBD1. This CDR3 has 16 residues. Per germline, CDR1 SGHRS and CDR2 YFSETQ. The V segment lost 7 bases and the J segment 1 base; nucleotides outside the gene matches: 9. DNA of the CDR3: TGCGCCAGCGCCAACCTGGGACAGGGTTCTGGAAACACCATATATTTT. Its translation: CASANLGQGSGNTIYF.

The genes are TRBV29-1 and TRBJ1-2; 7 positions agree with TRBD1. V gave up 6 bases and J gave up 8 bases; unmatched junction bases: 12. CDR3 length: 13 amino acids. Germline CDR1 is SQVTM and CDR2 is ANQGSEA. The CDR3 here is CSVRAGGKDGYTF. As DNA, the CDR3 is TGCAGCGTCCGGGCAGGGGGGAAAGACGGCTACACCTTC.

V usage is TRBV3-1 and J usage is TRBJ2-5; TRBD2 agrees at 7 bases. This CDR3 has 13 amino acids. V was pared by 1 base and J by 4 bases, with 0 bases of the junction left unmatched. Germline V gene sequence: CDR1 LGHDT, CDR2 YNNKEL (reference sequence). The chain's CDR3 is CASSQGGGETQYF. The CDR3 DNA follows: TGTGCCAGCAGCCAAGGCGGGGGAGAGACCCAGTACTTC.

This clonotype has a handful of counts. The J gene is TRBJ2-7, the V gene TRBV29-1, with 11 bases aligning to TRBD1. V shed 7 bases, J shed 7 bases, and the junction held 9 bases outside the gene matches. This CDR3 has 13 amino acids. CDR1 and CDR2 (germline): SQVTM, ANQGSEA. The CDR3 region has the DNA TGCAGCGCTCGGACAGGGGGCGAGTATGAGCAGTACTTC. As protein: CSARTGGEYEQYF.

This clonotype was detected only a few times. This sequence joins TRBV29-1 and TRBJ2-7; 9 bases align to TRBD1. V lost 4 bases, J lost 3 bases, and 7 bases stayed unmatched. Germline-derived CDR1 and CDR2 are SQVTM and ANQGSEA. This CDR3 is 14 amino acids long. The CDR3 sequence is CSVVLTGGYYEQYF. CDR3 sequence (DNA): TGCAGCGTTGTGTTGACAGGGGGTTACTACGAGCAGTACTTC.

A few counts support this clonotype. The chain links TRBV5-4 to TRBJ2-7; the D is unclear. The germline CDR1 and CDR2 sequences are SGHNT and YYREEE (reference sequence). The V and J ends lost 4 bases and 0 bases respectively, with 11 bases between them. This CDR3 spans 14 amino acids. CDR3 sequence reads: CASSLWLASYEQYF. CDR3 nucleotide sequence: TGTGCCAGCAGCCTCTGGTTAGCCTCCTACGAGCAGTACTTC.

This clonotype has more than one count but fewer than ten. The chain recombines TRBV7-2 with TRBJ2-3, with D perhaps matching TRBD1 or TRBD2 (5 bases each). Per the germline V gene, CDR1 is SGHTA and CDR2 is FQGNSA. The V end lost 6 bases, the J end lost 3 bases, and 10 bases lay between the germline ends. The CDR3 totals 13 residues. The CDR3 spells CASRTAVTDTQYF. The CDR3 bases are TGTGCCAGCAGGACAGCGGTAACAGATACGCAGTATTTT.

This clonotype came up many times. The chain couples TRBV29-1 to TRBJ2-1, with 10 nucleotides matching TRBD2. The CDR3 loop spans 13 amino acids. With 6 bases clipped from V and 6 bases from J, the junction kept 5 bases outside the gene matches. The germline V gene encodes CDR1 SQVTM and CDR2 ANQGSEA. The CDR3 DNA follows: TGCAGCGTAGCGGGAGGGAAATCCAATGAGCAGTTCTTC. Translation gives CSVAGGKSNEQFF.

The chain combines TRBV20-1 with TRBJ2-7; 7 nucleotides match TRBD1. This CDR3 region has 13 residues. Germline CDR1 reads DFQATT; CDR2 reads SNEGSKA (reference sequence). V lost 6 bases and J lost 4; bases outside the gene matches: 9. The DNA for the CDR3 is TGCAGTGCACGGGACAGCAAGGGATACGAGCAGTACTTC. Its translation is CSARDSKGYEQYF.

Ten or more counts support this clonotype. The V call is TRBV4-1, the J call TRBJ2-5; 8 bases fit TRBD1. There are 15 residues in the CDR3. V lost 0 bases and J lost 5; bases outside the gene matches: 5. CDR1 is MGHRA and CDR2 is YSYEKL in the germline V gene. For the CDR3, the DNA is TGCGCCAGCAGCCAAGATACAGGGGGAAGGGAGACCCAGTACTTC. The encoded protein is CASSQDTGGRETQYF.